These 13 T cell receptor beta chains came from one sample sequenced in a study of T-cell memory formation after mild COVID-19. One entry per CDR3 protein, called by TCRdb with MiXCR from the 5' RACE reads. The sample includes about 270,000 distinct CDR3 sequences, roughly 17% of them seen just once. The source material was PBMCs or a T cell subset sorted from them (not recorded which). Every receptor here comes from a man aged 18 to 29 who had mild COVID-19 (a few samples of this study predate the infection). Cell type and time point are not known.

This clonotype was detected a few times. The rearrangement links TRBV4-2 to TRBJ2-5, with D possibly being TRBD2 (5 bases). The germline CDR1 and CDR2 sequences are LGHNA and YNFKEQ. The CDR3 extends over 16 amino acids. Trimming left V 8 bases short and J 5 bases short, with 24 bases between. The CDR3 coding sequence is TGTGCCAGCGCTCCTGGAGAGCGGAGATGGAAGGAGACCCAGTACTTC. Its protein product is CASAPGERRWKETQYF.

The chain joins TRBV4-1 to TRBJ2-1, with TRBD1 matching 7 bases. V dropped 0 bases and J dropped 1; count of bases not matched to a gene: 3. The CDR3 runs to 16 residues. Germline-derived CDR1 and CDR2 are MGHRA and YSYEKL. This CDR3 is CASSQDWDRSYNEQFF. The CDR3 coding sequence is TGCGCCAGCAGCCAAGACTGGGACAGATCCTACAATGAGCAGTTCTTC.

The genes are TRBV6-5 and TRBJ1-1; D call uncertain. With 9 bases removed from V and 1 base from J, the gap between germline ends came to 12 bases. CDR3 length: 13 residues. CDR1 and CDR2 from the germline V gene are MNHEY and SVGAGI. The CDR3: CASREPSNTEAFF. Here the CDR3 DNA reads TGTGCCAGTCGGGAACCGTCGAACACTGAAGCTTTCTTT.

This clonotype was seen a few times. This sequence joins TRBV3-1 and TRBJ1-2; a weak D match, TRBD1 (5 bases). Trimming removed 6 bases at V and 7 bases at J, with 12 bases between. CDR3 length: 12 amino acids. CDR1 LGHDT and CDR2 YNNKEL come from the germline V gene (reference sequence). Here the CDR3 reads CASRGVRGGYTF. CDR3 coding DNA: TGTGCCAGCAGAGGGGTCCGCGGTGGCTACACCTTC.

This clonotype was seen a few times. V is TRBV12-3 or TRBV12-4 and J is TRBJ1-3, with TRBD1 matching over 8 bases. The CDR3 is 15 residues long. V was clipped by 4 bases and J by 7 bases; unmatched bases: 9. The CDR3 spells CASSSWTGSLNTIYF. CDR3 nucleotides: TGTGCCAGCAGTTCCTGGACAGGGTCCCTGAACACCATATATTTT.

This clonotype was detected once. This chain links TRBV9 with TRBJ2-1; 10 nucleotides agree with TRBD2. Germline V gene data show CDR1 as SGDLS and CDR2 as YYNGEE. The V segment lost 7 bases and the J segment 9 bases; nucleotides outside the gene matches: 13. This CDR3 contains 15 residues. The CDR3 loop is CASHPGAGGLGEQFF. The CDR3 nucleotides are TGTGCCAGCCATCCAGGAGCGGGGGGGTTAGGTGAGCAGTTCTTC.

This chain links TRBV5-5 with TRBJ1-2; 7 positions agree with TRBD1. With V trimmed by 3 bases and J by 4 bases, 6 bases remained unmatched. The germline gives CDR1 SGHKS, CDR2 YYEKEE (reference sequence). There are 14 residues in the CDR3. CDR3 in amino acids: CASSSPTGTYGYTF. The CDR3 bases are TGTGCCAGCAGCTCCCCGACAGGGACCTATGGCTACACCTTC.

V and J are TRBV6-2 or TRBV6-3 and TRBJ2-3; 9 bases agree with TRBD2. The V and J ends lost 6 bases and 1 base, in that order; junction bases with no gene match: 5. CDR3 length: 15 amino acids. CDR1 is MNHEY, CDR2 SVGEGT, per germline. Here the CDR3 reads CASRRRTSGTDTQYF. CDR3 DNA sequence: TGTGCCAGCAGGAGACGGACTAGCGGCACAGATACGCAGTATTTT.

About this clonotype: This may arise from a read error, as a much more abundant clone is one base away. The chain combines TRBV7-2 with TRBJ2-1, with TRBD1 matching 7 bases. Per the germline V gene, CDR1 is SGHTA and CDR2 is FQGNSA. The CDR3 consists of 13 residues. Trimming at V came to 5 bases and at J to 5 bases, leaving 3 bases not matched to a gene. CDR3 amino acids: CASSQGQNNEQFF. The CDR3 region has the DNA TGTGCCAGCAGCCAGGGACAGAACAATGAGCAGTTCTTC.

This clonotype was recorded a few times. The chain is built from TRBV5-1 and TRBJ1-6; a weak D match, TRBD1 (6 bases). The CDR3 totals 15 residues. With 0 bases removed from V and 7 bases from J, the gap between germline ends came to 11 bases. CDR1 and CDR2 from the germline V gene are SGHRS and YFSETQ. The CDR3 DNA reads TGCGCCAGCAGCTTGGCGCCAGGGGACAATTCACCCCTCCACTTT. Its protein is CASSLAPGDNSPLHF.

This clonotype turned up a few times. The V gene is TRBV5-6, the J gene TRBJ1-5; maybe TRBD1 (5 bases). The V gene lost 4 bases and the J gene lost 4 bases, with 15 bases spanning the gap. CDR1 is SGHDT and CDR2 is YYEEEE in the germline V gene. The CDR3 consists of 15 residues. The CDR3 is CASSRRDGYNQPQHF. DNA for the CDR3: TGTGCCAGCAGCCGCCGGGACGGATATAATCAGCCCCAGCATTTT.

The J gene is TRBJ2-1, the V gene TRBV10-3, with 10 bases fitting TRBD2. With V trimmed by 1 base and J by 0 bases, 3 bases remained unmatched. This CDR3 is built from 17 residues. CDR1 and CDR2 from the germline V gene are ENHRY and SYGVKD. This chain's CDR3 is CAISEFSGGSSYNEQFF. In nucleotides, the CDR3 is TGTGCCATCAGTGAGTTTAGCGGGGGGTCCTCCTACAATGAGCAGTTCTTC.

The table lists this clonotype with a few counts. The chain couples TRBV2 to TRBJ2-1; TRBD2 aligns across 15 bases. The V segment lost 6 bases and the J segment 8 bases; nucleotides outside the gene matches: 5. This CDR3 spans 15 amino acids. The V gene's germline CDR1 is SNHLY and CDR2 FYNNEI. The CDR3 DNA follows: TGTGCCAGCAGGGCCGGGACTAGCGGGGGGCATGAGCAGTTCTTC. The encoded protein is CASRAGTSGGHEQFF. The full variable domain, its missing parts supplied by reference TRBV2 and TRBJ2-1, is EPEVTQTPSHQVTQMGQEVILRCVPISNHLYFYWYRQILGQKVEFLVSFYNNEISEKSEIFDDQFSVERPDGSNFTLKIRSTKLEDSAMYFCASRAGTSGGHEQFFGPGTRLTVL.